Below, 24 T cell receptor beta chains from the same sample are listed, as sequenced in a study of blood T cell repertoires in COVID-19. This table comes from immunoSEQ multiplex PCR, and its TCRdb copy is limited to in-frame clones, with some not included. Found here are 160,000 or so clones, 80% to 90% of them singletons; the top ten hold less than 3%. Input material: peripheral blood. These receptors were collected from a man in his 60s with acute or convalescent COVID-19.

The chain is built from TRBV27 and TRBJ2-7; D might be TRBD2 (7 bases). With 3 bases removed from V and 0 bases from J, the gap between germline ends came to 12 bases. The length of the CDR3 is 15 residues. Germline V CDR1 and CDR2: MNHEY, SMNVEV (reference sequence). The CDR3 nucleotides are TGTGCCAGCAGTTTTTCCGGGGGGCCCTCCTACGAGCAGTACTTC. Translation: CASSFSGGPSYEQYF.

The chain combines TRBV7-8 with TRBJ1-5, with D unclear. The CDR3 contains 13 residues. Trimming shortened V by 3 bases and J by 5 bases, and 8 bases separated the two germline ends. Germline assignment: CDR1 SGHVS and CDR2 FQNEAQ. The CDR3 is CASSFSSDQPQHF. The CDR3 DNA sequence: TGTGCCAGCAGCTTTTCCAGTGATCAGCCCCAGCATTTT.

This clone came up a few times. This rearrangement joins TRBV15 to TRBJ1-4; D possibly corresponds to TRBD1 (6 bases). CDR1 is LNHNV, CDR2 YYDKDF, per germline (reference sequence). The CDR3 loop spans 16 amino acids. V was pared by 0 bases and J by 0 bases, with 8 bases between. The DNA for the CDR3 is TGTGCCACCAGCAGAGATCGGACAGCAACTAATGAAAAACTGTTTTTT. Protein product: CATSRDRTATNEKLFF.

The chain couples TRBV30 to TRBJ2-7, with D perhaps matching TRBD2 (6 bases). CDR3 length: 13 amino acids. Germline lookup yields CDR1 GTSNPN and CDR2 SVGIG (reference sequence). Deletions cut 4 bases from V and 6 bases from J, with 16 bases between. The chain's CDR3 is CAWTRLDSGEQYF. CDR3 DNA: TGTGCCTGGACTAGACTAGATTCCGGCGAGCAGTACTTC.

The chain joins TRBV20-1 to TRBJ2-1, with D maybe TRBD1 (5 bases). This CDR3 region has 11 residues. Germline V gene sequence: CDR1 DFQATT, CDR2 SNEGSKA (reference sequence). With 4 bases removed from V and 8 bases from J, the gap between germline ends came to 9 bases. CDR3 region: CSAKQAYEQFF. The CDR3 DNA is TGCAGTGCTAAACAGGCGTATGAGCAGTTCTTC.

This clone has just a few counts. The rearrangement joins TRBV14 to TRBJ1-6, with D maybe TRBD1 (6 bases). Deletions cut 5 bases from V and 13 bases from J, with 12 bases between. Germline loops: CDR1 SGHDN, CDR2 FVKESK. The CDR3 is 12 residues long. CDR3 nucleotide sequence: TGTGCCAGCAGCGGACAGCCAGGGCCCCTCCACTTT. Translation gives CASSGQPGPLHF.

This rearrangement joins TRBV7-8 to TRBJ1-4, with a possible D match to TRBD1 (6 bases). Germline CDR1 and CDR2: SGHVS and FQNEAQ. This CDR3 is 15 amino acids long. V lost 1 base and J 7 bases, leaving 13 bases between the germline ends. CDR3 amino acids: CASSLELGAREKLFF. The CDR3, as DNA: TGTGCCAGCAGCTTAGAATTGGGGGCCCGTGAAAAACTGTTTTTT.

The chain joins TRBV20-1 to TRBJ1-3, with D unresolved. The germline gives CDR1 DFQATT, CDR2 SNEGSKA (reference sequence). V gave up 3 bases and J gave up 4 bases, with 10 bases separating them. The CDR3 spans 13 residues. This chain's CDR3 is CSASDVSGNTIYF. The DNA for the CDR3 is TGCAGTGCTAGTGACGTATCCGGAAACACCATATATTTT.

This clone was picked up one time. This sequence joins TRBV4-2 and TRBJ1-5, with D perhaps TRBD1 (6 bases). The germline CDR1 and CDR2 sequences are LGHNA and YNFKEQ. The V end lost 4 bases, the J end lost 0 bases, and 16 bases lay between the germline ends. The CDR3 has 17 amino acids. The CDR3 is CASSREGGQNSNQPQHF. CDR3 in DNA: TGTGCCAGCAGCCGGGAGGGTGGACAGAATAGCAATCAGCCCCAGCATTTT.

This clone appeared once. The genes are TRBV10-3 and TRBJ2-3, with 8 bases that match TRBD2. The J segment lost 0 bases and the V segment lost 5 bases, leaving 7 bases of the junction unmatched. The V gene's germline CDR1 is ENHRY and CDR2 SYGVKD. The CDR3 spans 16 residues. The CDR3 bases are TGTGCCATCAGTACCACTAGCGGCCCTAGCACAGATACGCAGTATTTT. Amino acids: CAISTTSGPSTDTQYF.

The V and J genes are TRBV24-1 and TRBJ2-1; tentative D call: TRBD2 (5 bases). Germline CDR1 KGHDR, CDR2 SFDVKD. CDR3 length: 13 residues. V was shortened by 1 base and J by 9 bases, with 9 bases between the two germline ends. Written as DNA, the CDR3 is TGTGCCACCAGTGATTTCGCGAGCGGTGAGCAGTTCTTC. Protein: CATSDFASGEQFF.

The chain carries TRBV18 and TRBJ1-5; 9 positions agree with TRBD1. The CDR3 sequence is 15 residues long. J gave up 7 bases and V 3 bases, and 7 bases lay outside the gene matches. Germline CDR1 reads KGHSH; CDR2 reads LQKENI. This CDR3 reads CASSPEGQGRQPQHF. Written as DNA, the CDR3 is TGTGCCAGCTCACCGGAGGGACAGGGCCGGCAGCCCCAGCATTTT. Combining the CDR3 with reference TRBV18 and TRBJ1-5 gives the whole variable domain NAGVMQNPRHLVRRRGQEARLRCSPMKGHSHVYWYRQLPEEGLKFMVYLQKENIIDESGMPKERFSAEFPKEGPSILRIQQVVRGDSAAYFCASSPEGQGRQPQHFGDGTRLSIL.

The chain recombines TRBV25-1 with TRBJ1-2, with TRBD1 identical over 9 bases. Trimming took 3 bases from V and 7 from J; bases not matched to a gene: 12. Per germline, CDR1 MGHDK and CDR2 SYGVNS. The CDR3 runs to 16 residues. The CDR3 here is CASSDETRDRAIGYTF. CDR3 DNA sequence: TGTGCCAGCAGTGATGAGACCCGGGACAGGGCGATTGGCTACACCTTC.

The genes are TRBV9 and TRBJ2-7; possibly TRBD2 for D (5 bases). CDR3 length: 15 residues. Germline V gene sequence: CDR1 SGDLS, CDR2 YYNGEE. Trimming left V 2 bases short and J 7 bases short, with 19 bases between. In nucleotides, the CDR3 is TGTGCCAGCAGCGTTGGACTTGGCCCTTTTGGTGAGCAGTACTTC. It is translated as CASSVGLGPFGEQYF.

With respect to this clone: This sample also contains other DNA sequences that code for the same CDR3. The chain has TRBV2 and TRBJ2-3, with a possible D match to TRBD2 (5 bases). Germline V gene data show CDR1 as SNHLY and CDR2 as FYNNEI. The V end lost 4 bases, the J end lost 0 bases, and 5 bases lay between the germline ends. The CDR3 contains 13 residues. The chain's CDR3 is CASSAGSTDTQYF. The CDR3 region has the DNA TGTGCCAGCAGTGCGGGGAGCACAGATACGCAGTATTTT.

The chain employs TRBV12-3 or TRBV12-4 and TRBJ1-2; no firm D call. V was shortened by 5 bases and J by 1 base, with 8 bases between the two germline ends. CDR3 length: 13 residues. CDR3 loop: CASSTMFNYGYTF. The DNA of the CDR3 is TGTGCCAGCAGTACAATGTTTAACTATGGCTACACCTTC.

V usage is TRBV14 and J usage is TRBJ2-7; 8 bases line up with TRBD2. The J segment lost 1 base and the V segment lost 4 bases, leaving 9 bases of the junction unmatched. Germline V gene data show CDR1 as SGHDN and CDR2 as FVKESK. The CDR3 spans 16 residues. In DNA, the CDR3 is TGTGCCAGCAGCCGAGTGAGCGGGGGCGGATCCTACGAGCAGTACTTC. As protein: CASSRVSGGGSYEQYF.

V and J are TRBV5-1 and TRBJ2-7; 10 nucleotides line up with TRBD2. The CDR3 contains 16 residues. Trimming removed 0 bases from V and 2 bases from J; junction bases left unmatched: 5. Germline values: CDR1 SGHRS, CDR2 YFSETQ. Here the CDR3 reads CASSLDSGGLTYEQYF. The DNA of the CDR3 is TGCGCCAGCAGCTTGGATAGCGGGGGGCTCACCTACGAGCAGTACTTC.

The chain has TRBV30 and TRBJ2-7; D is perhaps TRBD2 (6 bases). The length of the CDR3 is 15 residues. Germline V gene sequence: CDR1 GTSNPN, CDR2 SVGIG (reference sequence). V was pared by 2 bases and J by 5 bases, with 19 bases between. In nucleotides, the CDR3 is TGTGCCTGGAGTAGAGGGAGCGGGTGGTTCAACGAGCAGTACTTC. Protein product: CAWSRGSGWFNEQYF. The full variable domain, rest sourced from reference TRBV30 and TRBJ2-7, is SQTIHQWPATLVQPVGSPLSLECTVEGTSNPNLYWYRQAAGRGLQLLFYSVGIGQISSEVPQNLSASRPQDRQFILSSKKLLLSDSGFYLCAWSRGSGWFNEQYFGPGTRLTVT.

The chain recombines TRBV7-9 with TRBJ1-1, with TRBD1 identical over 8 bases. V lost 4 bases, J lost 3 bases, and 4 bases stayed unmatched. The CDR3 length is 14 residues. The germline gives CDR1 SEHNR, CDR2 FQNEAQ (reference sequence). CDR3: CASSSQGADTEAFF. DNA for the CDR3: TGTGCCAGCAGCTCCCAGGGGGCGGACACTGAAGCTTTCTTT. Filled out from reference TRBV7-9 and TRBJ1-1, the complete variable domain reads DTGVSQNPRHKITKRGQNVTFRCDPISEHNRLYWYRQTLGQGPEFLTYFQNEAQLEKSRLLSDRFSAERPKGSFSTLEIQRTEQGDSAMYLCASSSQGADTEAFFGQGTRLTVV.

J is TRBJ1-6 and V is TRBV7-6; D gene uncertain. Deletions cut 1 base from V and 10 bases from J, with 8 bases between. This CDR3 is built from 13 residues. The germline V gene has CDR1 SGHVS and CDR2 FNYEAQ. The CDR3 coding sequence is TGTGCCAGCAGCTTAGAGCAGCGCTCACCCCTCCACTTT. Amino acids: CASSLEQRSPLHF. Using reference TRBV7-6 and TRBJ1-6 for the parts outside the CDR3, the full variable domain is GAGVSQSPRYKVTKRGQDVALRCDPISGHVSLYWYRQALGQGPEFLTYFNYEAQQDKSGLPNDRFSAERPEGSISTLTIQRTEQRDSAMYRCASSLEQRSPLHFGNGTRLTVT.

This chain joins TRBV13 and TRBJ2-7; 9 bases match TRBD1. Germline V gives CDR1 PRHDT, CDR2 FYEKMQ (reference sequence). V lost 5 bases and J lost 6; bases outside the gene matches: 5. The CDR3 is 13 amino acids. The CDR3, as DNA: TGTGCCAGCAGCCCGGGACAGGGCGGCGAGCAGTACTTC. It is translated as CASSPGQGGEQYF.

This chain uses TRBV12-5 with TRBJ1-1, with a tentative D call TRBD1 (5 bases). Trimming pared 7 bases from V and 4 bases from J, leaving 13 bases between. CDR1 and CDR2 (germline): LGHNT, FRNRAP. There are 13 residues in the CDR3. The CDR3 DNA sequence: TGTGCTAGTGTACAGGCCGCGGTCACTGAAGCTTTCTTT. This translates into CASVQAAVTEAFF.

This chain joins TRBV18 and TRBJ1-5, with D possibly TRBD1 on 5 matching bases. The CDR3 totals 13 residues. Trimming shortened V by 1 base and J by 5 bases, and 6 bases separated the two germline ends. CDR1 KGHSH and CDR2 LQKENI come from the germline V gene. For the CDR3, the DNA is TGTGCCAGCTCACCACAAGGGGATCAGCCCCAGCATTTT. Protein sequence: CASSPQGDQPQHF.